This TCR beta chain was found in a study of OX40 agonist ivuxolimab in advanced cancers. Study-wide background: Every patient in dose escalation had hepatocellular carcinoma, melanoma, renal cell or head and neck cancer. Two cutaneous melanoma patients and one hepatocellular carcinoma patient, three in all, had partial responses.

This clone was seen only a few times. Sampling of blood occurred at baseline, cycle 4 day 1, and cycle 7 day 1. TCRdb's copy holds only in-frame clones and misses some; the assay was immunoSEQ multiplex PCR. The repertoire holds about 88,000 clones, with 85% as singletons. V gave up 5 bases and J gave up 6 bases, with 11 bases separating them. Germline assignment: CDR1 MNHNS and CDR2 SASEGT. The CDR3 consists of 12 residues. The source is an adult with an advanced solid tumor such as melanoma, head and neck, liver or kidney cancer. Specimen: CD4+ or CD8+ T cells sorted from blood, collected in a trial of the OX40 agonist ivuxolimab. The chain uses TRBV6-1 and TRBJ2-7, with D unresolved. The CDR3 here is CASSQTRSEQYF. The DNA for the CDR3 is TGTGCCAGCAGTCAGACGAGGAGCGAGCAGTACTTC.